The sequence of this TCR beta chain was determined in a study of early stage breast cancer tumors. Whole-study context: Most invasive tumors, about 80% of the 16, were ER+/PR+/HER2-. The ER+/PR+/HER2- tumors included seven or eight ductal and a few lobular carcinomas. Study-level results: Commonly generated sequences made up most enriched TCRB sequences shared between patients. Functional markers like CD4, CD8 and FOXP3 were missed in bulk sequencing.

Comments on this clone: Antigen specificity is unknown.

Sequencing was performed with immunoSEQ multiplex PCR; in TCRdb, only in-frame clones are kept and a portion is missing. The table has 25,000 to 30,000 clones, approximately 84% seen once. The origin of this receptor is a person between 50 and 60 years old with breast cancer. Sequenced: blood.

CDR3 nucleotide sequence: TGTGCCAGCAGCTTAGAGCTGGTCGGGGAAAAACTGTTTTTT. This encodes CASSLELVGEKLFF. The chain combines TRBV11-2 with TRBJ1-4; no reliable D call. Per the germline V gene, CDR1 is SGHAT and CDR2 is FQNNGV. The V and J ends lost 0 bases and 8 bases respectively, with 10 bases between them. The CDR3 extends over 14 amino acids.